This T cell receptor beta chain was profiled in a study of identical twins (dated by TCRdb to about 2016). Regarding the study in general: To test whether fetal clonotypes persist, this study deep-sequenced TCR alpha and beta repertoires from monozygotic twins, from unrelated adults of various ages, and from cord blood. To rule out contamination, the twin experiments were replicated at different times with different library preparation protocols.

Libraries were constructed by 5' RACE. Sequenced on an Illumina HiSeq 2000. Template switching introduced a universal primer binding site; the final cDNA contained a unique molecular identifier, enabling accurate counting of TCR cDNA molecules. Specific primers in the conserved constant-segment region were used to synthesize first-strand cDNA for the TCR alpha and beta chains. Each cDNA library was double barcoded, with a SMART-Mk sample barcode plus Illumina barcodes, to control for contamination. TruSeq adapter sequences along with Illumina sample barcodes were introduced in two successive PCR steps. TCR alpha and beta cDNA libraries were sequenced on the Illumina HiSeq platform with custom primers. In the source study's methods: Raw reads were processed with MiGEC to extract unique molecular identifiers, and MiXCR was used to determine CDR3 positions. For each individual, recombination models were inferred using an EM algorithm with the repgenHMM and IGoR tools. Shared clonotype analysis was performed with the tcR package in R, normalizing sharing by the product of cloneset sizes. To study raw recombination without the effects of thymic and clonal selection, out-of-frame nonproductive sequences were analyzed. Using fastp trimming at Q25 and MiXCR clonotype assembly, TCRdb reanalyzed the public sequencing data and kept in-frame beta chains. Each CDR3 protein appears once, grouped with its most common genes and DNA. The V and J calls were determined by TCRdb, not by the authors. The sample data list approximately 500,000 distinct CDR3 sequences, and 24% of these were observed just once. 2.9% of the sample belongs to the ten largest clones.

A remark on this clonotype: This receptor's antigen is unknown. Compared with germline, one end of the junction differs, possibly owing to a read error.

CDR1 and CDR2, per the germline V gene (reference sequence), are SEHNR and FQNEAQ. From the cysteine through the phenylalanine, the CDR3 covers 15 amino acids. Only the CDR3 DNA is retained, 45 bases long and in frame from the first base. Every donor was a healthy Caucasian. The twin cohort consisted of three pairs of female monozygotic twins, all aged roughly 18 to 29 years. Positive isolation kits from Invitrogen were used to isolate CD4+ and CD8+ T cell populations. What the study reported, not specific to this receptor: Compared with coincidental sharing between unrelated individuals, out-of-frame TCR alpha sequences shared between twins had an excess of sequences with low generation probability. A weaker excess of twin sharing was found in beta out-of-frame sequences because the signal-to-noise ratio was lowered by fewer shared sequences. Because the same donors could not be followed over many years, the conclusions depended on cross-sectional statistical analysis. Recombination models systematically underestimated out-of-frame TCR alpha sharing in monozygotic twins but agreed with sharing between unrelated individuals. Abundant cord blood beta clonotypes had fewer insertions, young adult naive repertoires showed a similar but weaker trend, and memory repertoires showed no such trend. Invariant T cells such as MAIT and iNKT could partly confound zero-insertion analyses, although diverse VJ usage argued against such confounding for most clonotypes.

This same sample was also taken into another study, of T cells expressing NK-cell markers. As described in the second report: TCR beta-chain repertoires were profiled in sorted CD3+CD56+NKG2C+, CD3+CD56+NKG2C- and CD3+CD56-NKG2C+ T-cell subsets from several donors. Of the eight sequenced donors, seven were found to be HCMV-seropositive and one was found to be HCMV-seronegative. To restrict sorting to alphabetaTCR-expressing T cells, an anti-gammadeltaTCR antibody was added in several experiments. In over five donors, the dominant CD3+CD56+NKG2C+ clonotypes were among the top 10 CD8+ clonotypes and accounted for roughly 1.0-7.5% of CD8+ T cells. Those dominant clonotypes were again the most abundant among CD3+CD56-NKG2C+ cells in four donors, at about 25-65%. Whether the expanded NKG2C-expressing T cell clones were specific for HCMV antigens remained unclear. All eight donors whose samples were sequenced were randomly selected healthy volunteers, three of them men and five women. HCMV serostatus was determined by detecting HCMV-specific IgG in serum with a commercial ELISA kit. MIGEC was used to demultiplex reads and group the reads by UMI, and MiTCR was used to assemble and quantify clonotypes. To exclude erroneous sequences, only TCR cDNA sequences supported by at least two reads were retained. The tcR package was used for downstream repertoire analysis, and clonotypes were matched across fractions by CDR3 nucleotide sequence plus V segment. VDJmatch was used to annotate antigen specificity against VDJdb, with one amino acid substitution allowed in CDR3.

Sequencing used CD4+ T cells sorted from blood. The source is a woman aged 18-30 years in good health. The sequence is built from TRBV7-9 and TRBJ2-7, with 12 middle bases fitting TRBD2. The bases read TGTGCCAGCAGCTTAGTGGGGACTAGCGGGCGAGGGACGAACTTC. Its coded protein is CASSLVGTSGRGTNF.